The entry below gives a single T cell receptor beta chain sequence along with its context. Only in-frame clones appear in the TCRdb table, and some are missing; sequencing was by immunoSEQ multiplex PCR. The table lists about 210,000 clones, with around 2% in the top ten. These data originate in a study of control samples from healthy donors and cancer patients. Trimming removed 2 bases at V and 7 bases at J, with 17 bases between. The CDR3 has 15 amino acids. Per the germline V gene, CDR1 is MDHEN and CDR2 is SYDVKM. This chain uses TRBV28 with TRBJ1-1, with a possible D match to TRBD1 (6 bases). Sequencing was performed on blood. The clonotype comes from a woman aged 30 to 39 in good health. The CDR3 DNA follows: TGTGCCAGCAGTTTAGGAACAGGGCTAAGGGGTGAAGCTTTCTTT. Its protein product is CASSLGTGLRGEAFF.